The 11 T cell receptor beta chains presented below share a single source sample, sequenced in a study of blood T cell repertoires in COVID-19. Sequenced by immunoSEQ multiplex PCR; TCRdb stores in-frame clones only, minus some. The table lists more than 85,000 clones, about 90% of them singletons. Sequencing input: peripheral blood. The receptors stem from a man between 18 and 35 years old with acute or convalescent COVID-19.

The genes are TRBV7-9 and TRBJ1-1; 10 positions match TRBD1. This CDR3 spans 16 amino acids. Germline-derived CDR1 and CDR2 are SEHNR and FQNEAQ (reference sequence). V dropped 3 bases and J dropped 4; count of bases not matched to a gene: 8. The CDR3 reads CASSLSDRGLSTEAFF. CDR3 coding DNA: TGTGCCAGCAGCTTGAGTGACAGGGGGCTCTCCACTGAAGCTTTCTTT.

This clone was recorded only once. This chain connects TRBV5-6 to TRBJ1-2; weak D call: TRBD1 (6 bases). V was pared by 0 bases and J by 4 bases, with 10 bases between. CDR1 SGHDT and CDR2 YYEEEE come from the germline V gene. CDR3 length: 14 amino acids. CDR3 in amino acids: CASSLGTGPYGYTF. The CDR3 DNA follows: TGTGCCAGCAGCTTGGGAACAGGGCCCTATGGCTACACCTTC.

The chain combines TRBV7-9 with TRBJ2-5; D is undetermined. V lost 5 bases, J lost 5 bases, and 15 bases lay in between. This CDR3 has 14 residues. The germline gives CDR1 SEHNR, CDR2 FQNEAQ (reference sequence). Here the CDR3 DNA reads TGTGCCAGCAGCCCCGTCTGGCTAGAGGAGACCCAGTACTTC. Encoded protein: CASSPVWLEETQYF. Using reference TRBV7-9 and TRBJ2-5 for the parts outside the CDR3, the full variable domain is DTGVSQNPRHKITKRGQNVTFRCDPISEHNRLYWYRQTLGQGPEFLTYFQNEAQLEKSRLLSDRFSAERPKGSFSTLEIQRTEQGDSAMYLCASSPVWLEETQYFGPGTRLLVL.

In this sample, this clone turned up a few times. This chain connects TRBV5-6 to TRBJ2-5; 7 positions agree with TRBD2. The V and J ends lost 0 bases and 3 bases, in that order; junction bases with no gene match: 8. The CDR3 covers 16 residues. Germline V gives CDR1 SGHDT, CDR2 YYEEEE. As DNA, the CDR3 is TGTGCCAGCAGCTTGGATCTAGGCCTAGCGGAAGAGACCCAGTACTTC. Its protein is CASSLDLGLAEETQYF. Full variable domain (missing parts from reference TRBV5-6 and TRBJ2-5): DAGVTQSPTHLIKTRGQQVTLRCSPKSGHDTVSWYQQALGQGPQFIFQYYEEEERQRGNFPDRFSGHQFPNYSSELNVNALLLGDSALYLCASSLDLGLAEETQYFGPGTRLLVL.

The rearrangement uses TRBV6-5 and TRBJ2-1; TRBD2 aligns across 10 bases. CDR3 size: 15 residues. The junction had 8 bases not matched to a gene; V was cut back by 7 bases and J by 5 bases. From germline, CDR1 is MNHEY and CDR2 SVGAGI. CDR3 nucleotides: TGTGCCAGCAAAACTCTAGCGGGAGCGGACAATGAGCAGTTCTTC. The encoded protein is CASKTLAGADNEQFF.

V is TRBV5-6 and J is TRBJ1-1; 8 nucleotides line up with TRBD1. The CDR3 totals 16 residues. With V trimmed by 4 bases and J by 1 base, 9 bases remained unmatched. Germline V gene data show CDR1 as SGHDT and CDR2 as YYEEEE. CDR3 region: CASSIGSGGRNTEAFF. CDR3 nucleotide sequence: TGTGCCAGCAGCATAGGATCAGGGGGCAGGAACACTGAAGCTTTCTTT.

The chain joins TRBV30 to TRBJ1-2; D may be TRBD1 (5 bases). The V end was cut by 0 bases, the J end by 2 bases, with 13 bases between. The CDR3 spans 15 residues. CDR1 is GTSNPN, CDR2 SVGIG, per germline (reference sequence). The CDR3, as DNA: TGTGCCTGGAGTGTACAAAAATCAGGGAACTATGGCTACACCTTC. It encodes CAWSVQKSGNYGYTF.

The chain carries TRBV7-9 and TRBJ1-5; D possibly corresponds to TRBD1 (6 bases). V lost 4 bases to trimming and J lost 4 bases, with 14 bases between them. CDR1 is SEHNR and CDR2 is FQNEAQ in the germline V gene (reference sequence). The CDR3 is 15 amino acids. CDR3 coding DNA: TGTGCCAGCAGCTCAAAGGGGGGGGCGAATCAGCCCCAGCATTTT. This translates into CASSSKGGANQPQHF.

The chain joins TRBV2 to TRBJ1-1; 10 bases line up with TRBD1. There are 13 residues in the CDR3. With V trimmed by 6 bases and J by 5 bases, 3 bases remained unmatched. Germline lookup yields CDR1 SNHLY and CDR2 FYNNEI. CDR3 in amino acids: CASSPDRGTEAFF. In nucleotides, the CDR3 is TGTGCCAGCAGCCCGGACAGGGGGACTGAAGCTTTCTTT.

V usage is TRBV5-1 and J usage is TRBJ1-2; 10 bases are a match to TRBD1. The CDR3 contains 17 residues. Looked up from germline, CDR1 is SGHRS and CDR2 is YFSETQ. The J segment lost 8 bases and the V segment lost 0 bases, leaving 13 bases of the junction unmatched. DNA of the CDR3: TGCGCCAGCAGCTTGGCCGGGACAGGGGTGCTGGTGGGCGGCTACACCTTC. Encoded protein: CASSLAGTGVLVGGYTF.

The chain couples TRBV7-8 to TRBJ1-3; D unclear. V was trimmed by 2 bases and J by 1 base, leaving 15 bases between them. The CDR3 loop spans 17 amino acids. The germline V gene has CDR1 SGHVS and CDR2 FQNEAQ. The CDR3 nucleotides read TGTGCCAGCAGCTTATCTTCGTCCTCCGGGTCTGGAAACACCATATATTTT. Protein sequence: CASSLSSSSGSGNTIYF.